This note documents a single T cell receptor beta chain sequence. This sample stems from a study of blood T cell repertoires in COVID-19. Cohort 3 recovery required two negative PCRs, clearance, or symptom resolution. The ends lost 2 bases at V and 5 bases at J; junction bases unmatched: 9. This CDR3 is built from 17 residues. Germline loops: CDR1 WNHNN, CDR2 SYGVQD (reference sequence). Profiling relied on immunoSEQ multiplex PCR, and the TCRdb table lists in-frame clones only, not all of them. The repertoire has about 210,000 clones, roughly four fifths of them found once; the top ten carry approximately 8.7%.

The rearrangement links TRBV10-1 to TRBJ2-1, with TRBD2 identical over 10 bases. The material sequenced was PBMCs or T cells enriched from blood (not recorded which). This TCR came from a man aged 35-49 years who had recovered from COVID-19. The CDR3 sequence: CASSERLLAGGHNEQFF. The CDR3 DNA reads TGCGCCAGCAGTGAGAGGTTATTAGCGGGAGGTCACAATGAGCAGTTCTTC.